Listed below are T cell receptor beta chains from one sample, sequenced in a study of cytomegalovirus exposure and HLA in healthy donors. Profiling relied on immunoSEQ multiplex PCR, and the TCRdb table lists in-frame clones only, not all of them. The sample lists roughly 110,000 clones, around three quarters occurring once. What was sequenced was PBMCs. The source is a young man in good health and CMV-seropositive. Each CDR3 is given with its conserved first and last residue. Each record gives: CDR3 protein, CDR3 DNA, J gene, D gene, clone size, V gene. The D gene is left open where the match is weak. Clone size is not always given. Where it is, it says once, few, many or a class for expanded clones.

CDR3 protein: CASLVGTGGMNTEAFF; CDR3 DNA: TGTGCCAGTCTAGTGGGGACAGGGGGTATGAACACTGAAGCTTTCTTT; J gene: TRBJ1-1; D gene: TRBD1; clone size: many; V gene: TRBV7-9
CDR3 protein: CASSFGGSTGELFF; CDR3 DNA: TGTGCCAGCAGCTTCGGGGGGAGCACCGGGGAGCTGTTTTTT; J gene: TRBJ2-2; D gene: TRBD2; clone size: .; V gene: TRBV11-3
CDR3 protein: CASSQSGTASYEQYF; CDR3 DNA: TGTGCCAGCAGCCAGTCCGGGACTGCATCCTACGAGCAGTACTTC; J gene: TRBJ2-7; D gene: .; clone size: .; V gene: TRBV4-2
CDR3 protein: CASSPAGGYTEAFF; CDR3 DNA: TGTGCCAGCTCACCGGCCGGAGGCTACACTGAAGCTTTCTTT; J gene: TRBJ1-1; D gene: .; clone size: .; V gene: TRBV18
CDR3 protein: CASRIRGVAKNIQYF; CDR3 DNA: TGTGCCAGCCGGATCCGGGGGGTAGCCAAAAACATTCAGTACTTC; J gene: TRBJ2-4; D gene: TRBD2; clone size: .; V gene: TRBV28
CDR3 protein: CASSSQGAQPQHF; CDR3 DNA: TGTGCCAGTAGTAGCCAGGGGGCTCAGCCCCAGCATTTT; J gene: TRBJ1-5; D gene: TRBD1; clone size: .; V gene: TRBV19
CDR3 protein: CASSVTTGYNEQFF; CDR3 DNA: TGTGCCAGCAGCGTCACAACAGGGTACAATGAGCAGTTCTTC; J gene: TRBJ2-1; D gene: .; clone size: .; V gene: TRBV9
CDR3 protein: CAISESGASGETQYF; CDR3 DNA: TGTGCCATCAGTGAGTCGGGGGCTAGCGGGGAGACCCAGTACTTC; J gene: TRBJ2-5; D gene: TRBD2; clone size: .; V gene: TRBV10-3
CDR3 protein: CASSLGAGVSYGYTF; CDR3 DNA: TGTGCCAGCAGCTTGGGGGCAGGGGTTAGTTATGGCTACACCTTC; J gene: TRBJ1-2; D gene: .; clone size: .; V gene: TRBV5-4
CDR3 protein: CASSSGPGTGAEQYF; CDR3 DNA: TGTGCCAGCAGCTCGGGGCCCGGGACAGGGGCCGAGCAGTACTTC; J gene: TRBJ2-7; D gene: TRBD1; clone size: .; V gene: TRBV5-4
CDR3 protein: CASSLAGQGVRTGYTF; CDR3 DNA: TGTGCCAGCAGCTTAGCGGGACAGGGGGTTAGAACGGGCTACACCTTC; J gene: TRBJ1-2; D gene: TRBD1; clone size: .; V gene: TRBV7-6
CDR3 protein: CAWNPRTGEKLFF; CDR3 DNA: TGTGCCTGGAACCCTAGGACTGGGGAAAAACTGTTTTTT; J gene: TRBJ1-4; D gene: .; clone size: .; V gene: TRBV30
CDR3 protein: CASSSPGTGGFTEAFF; CDR3 DNA: TGTGCCAGCAGCTCTCCCGGGACAGGGGGTTTCACTGAAGCTTTCTTT; J gene: TRBJ1-1; D gene: TRBD1; clone size: .; V gene: TRBV5-6
CDR3 protein: CASSPGLAESTDTQYF; CDR3 DNA: TGCGCCAGCAGCCCGGGACTAGCGGAGAGCACAGATACGCAGTATTTT; J gene: TRBJ2-3; D gene: TRBD2; clone size: .; V gene: TRBV5-1
CDR3 protein: CASSPTSGGNTEAFF; CDR3 DNA: TGTGCCAGCAGTCCAACGTCAGGGGGAAACACTGAAGCTTTCTTT; J gene: TRBJ1-1; D gene: TRBD1; clone size: .; V gene: TRBV6-5
CDR3 protein: CASSIDWDRRMNTEAFF; CDR3 DNA: TGTGCCAGTAGTATAGATTGGGACAGGAGGATGAACACTGAAGCTTTCTTT; J gene: TRBJ1-1; D gene: TRBD1; clone size: .; V gene: TRBV19
CDR3 protein: CAWSAGETQYF; CDR3 DNA: TGTGCCTGGAGTGCAGGGGAGACCCAGTACTTC; J gene: TRBJ2-5; D gene: .; clone size: .; V gene: TRBV30
CDR3 protein: CASSLFTGETQYF; CDR3 DNA: TGCGCCAGCAGCTTGTTCACAGGAGAGACCCAGTACTTC; J gene: TRBJ2-5; D gene: .; clone size: once; V gene: TRBV5-1
CDR3 protein: CASSEMRERQPQHF; CDR3 DNA: TGTGCCAGCAGTGAGATGAGGGAGCGGCAGCCCCAGCATTTT; J gene: TRBJ1-5; D gene: .; clone size: .; V gene: TRBV2
CDR3 protein: CASSEGWAEAFF; CDR3 DNA: TGTGCCAGCAGTGAGGGCTGGGCTGAAGCTTTCTTT; J gene: TRBJ1-1; D gene: .; clone size: .; V gene: TRBV2
CDR3 protein: CASSSGTGSIRETQYF; CDR3 DNA: TGTGCCAGCAGCTCCGGGACAGGGTCCATAAGGGAGACCCAGTACTTC; J gene: TRBJ2-5; D gene: TRBD1; clone size: .; V gene: TRBV5-6
CDR3 protein: CASSPAGRAPSNGYTF; CDR3 DNA: TGTGCCAGCAGCCCCGCCGGCAGGGCCCCCAGTAATGGCTACACCTTC; J gene: TRBJ1-2; D gene: .; clone size: once; V gene: TRBV7-2
CDR3 protein: CASSKCISQGASGETQYF; CDR3 DNA: TGTGCCAGCAGCAAATGTATTAGTCAGGGGGCGAGTGGAGAGACCCAGTACTTC; J gene: TRBJ2-5; D gene: .; clone size: .; V gene: TRBV21-1
CDR3 protein: CASSFAVVSYEQYF; CDR3 DNA: TGTGCCAGCAGTTTTGCGGTTGTCTCCTACGAGCAGTACTTC; J gene: TRBJ2-7; D gene: .; clone size: .; V gene: TRBV28
CDR3 protein: CASSEVEVEQYF; CDR3 DNA: TGTGCCAGCAGTGAAGTCGAGGTGGAGCAGTACTTC; J gene: TRBJ2-7; D gene: .; clone size: few; V gene: TRBV2
CDR3 protein: CASSPRQENYGYTF; CDR3 DNA: TGTGCCAGCAGCCCCCGACAGGAAAACTATGGCTACACCTTC; J gene: TRBJ1-2; D gene: .; clone size: .; V gene: TRBV7-6
CDR3 protein: CASSRGGGGNGYTF; CDR3 DNA: TGTGCCAGCAGTAGGGGGGGCGGGGGAAACGGCTACACCTTC; J gene: TRBJ1-2; D gene: .; clone size: once; V gene: TRBV28
CDR3 protein: CAISDLSGETQYF; CDR3 DNA: TGTGCCATCAGTGATTTGAGCGGGGAGACCCAGTACTTC; J gene: TRBJ2-5; D gene: .; clone size: once; V gene: TRBV10-3
CDR3 protein: CASGTGYGYTF; CDR3 DNA: TGTGCCAGCGGAACGGGCTATGGCTACACCTTC; J gene: TRBJ1-2; D gene: .; clone size: .; V gene: TRBV25-1
CDR3 protein: CASSSVPLLRGVNEQFF; CDR3 DNA: TGCGCCAGCAGCTCAGTTCCCTTGCTGCGGGGGGTTAATGAGCAGTTCTTC; J gene: TRBJ2-1; D gene: TRBD2; clone size: .; V gene: TRBV4-1
CDR3 protein: CASSSAGGGGETQYF; CDR3 DNA: TGTGCCAGCAGCTCCGCAGGGGGCGGAGGCGAGACCCAGTACTTC; J gene: TRBJ2-5; D gene: TRBD1; clone size: few; V gene: TRBV11-2
CDR3 protein: CASSLVAGAAGELFF; CDR3 DNA: TGTGCCAGTAGTCTGGTAGCGGGGGCGGCCGGGGAGCTGTTTTTT; J gene: TRBJ2-2; D gene: TRBD2; clone size: .; V gene: TRBV19
CDR3 protein: CASSEARGPDQPQHF; CDR3 DNA: TGTGCCAGCAGTGAAGCCAGGGGGCCCGATCAGCCCCAGCATTTT; J gene: TRBJ1-5; D gene: TRBD1; clone size: medium-sized; V gene: TRBV6-1
CDR3 protein: CASSQARRTGVYEQYF; CDR3 DNA: TGCGCCAGCAGCCAAGCGCGCAGGACAGGGGTGTACGAGCAGTACTTC; J gene: TRBJ2-7; D gene: TRBD1; clone size: once; V gene: TRBV4-1
CDR3 protein: CAWVEGQSNYGYTF; CDR3 DNA: TGTGCCTGGGTGGAGGGACAGAGTAACTATGGCTACACCTTC; J gene: TRBJ1-2; D gene: TRBD1; clone size: .; V gene: TRBV30
CDR3 protein: CASSLSWGPGNTIYF; CDR3 DNA: TGTGCCAGCAGCCTGAGCTGGGGGCCCGGAAACACCATATATTTT; J gene: TRBJ1-3; D gene: .; clone size: .; V gene: TRBV7-8
CDR3 protein: CASSEEGQDRWNTGELFF; CDR3 DNA: TGTGCCAGCAGTGAAGAAGGACAGGACAGGTGGAACACCGGGGAGCTGTTTTTT; J gene: TRBJ2-2; D gene: TRBD1; clone size: .; V gene: TRBV6-1
CDR3 protein: CASSPSGGRVGEQYF; CDR3 DNA: TGTGCCAGCAGCCCTTCCGGTGGGCGGGTGGGGGAGCAGTACTTC; J gene: TRBJ2-7; D gene: .; clone size: .; V gene: TRBV7-2
CDR3 protein: CASGRTGDYGYPF; CDR3 DNA: TGTGCCAGCGGACGGACAGGGGACTATGGCTACCCCTTC; J gene: TRBJ1-2; D gene: TRBD1; clone size: .; V gene: TRBV28
CDR3 protein: CASASGGPTEAFF; CDR3 DNA: TGTGCCAGCGCGAGCGGGGGGCCCACTGAAGCTTTCTTT; J gene: TRBJ1-1; D gene: .; clone size: .; V gene: TRBV21-1
CDR3 protein: CASSTGTPTPNTEAFF; CDR3 DNA: TGTGCCAGCAGTACCGGGACTCCTACACCGAACACTGAAGCTTTCTTT; J gene: TRBJ1-1; D gene: .; clone size: .; V gene: TRBV2
CDR3 protein: CASSQRDRDGFGYTF; CDR3 DNA: TGCGCCAGCAGCCAACGAGACAGGGATGGGTTTGGCTACACCTTC; J gene: TRBJ1-2; D gene: TRBD1; clone size: few; V gene: TRBV4-1
CDR3 protein: CASSAPGQIYEQYF; CDR3 DNA: TGTGCCAGCAGCGCCCCGGGACAGATCTACGAGCAGTACTTC; J gene: TRBJ2-7; D gene: TRBD1; clone size: once; V gene: TRBV9